The present T cell receptor beta chain was sequenced within a study of cytomegalovirus exposure and HLA in healthy donors. Background on the study: The approximately 120 validation repertoires, a later analysis reported, used the same platform as the roughly 660 repertoires from the first cohort. Study findings and constraints: According to reports, the classifier identified cytomegalovirus status with high specificity and sensitivity. Generally TCR sequences proved uncommon, though certain public TCRs appeared in numerous donors. The study listed some 160 cytomegalovirus-associated TCR beta chains.

Germline V gives CDR1 MNHEY, CDR2 SMNVEV (reference sequence). The J segment lost 0 bases and the V segment lost 5 bases, leaving 7 bases of the junction unmatched. This CDR3 has 15 residues. Regarding this clone: The target antigen is unknown.

The table came from immunoSEQ multiplex PCR; TCRdb's copy has only in-frame clones and leaves some out. The repertoire includes around 350,000 clones, around 86% of them detected once, and roughly 0.8% sits in the top ten. The sample comprised PBMCs. The receptor's source is a woman aged 18 to 35 in good health and CMV-seronegative. The chain employs TRBV27 and TRBJ2-7; TRBD2 agrees at 7 bases. The CDR3 nucleotides read TGTGCCAGCAGTCTCAGACTAGCCCACTCCTACGAGCAGTACTTC. Translation gives CASSLRLAHSYEQYF.